Shown below are 11 T cell receptor beta chains from a single sample sequenced in a study of breast tumors, draining lymph nodes, adjacent tissues. TCRdb re-called the multiplex PCR reads with MiXCR, one entry per CDR3 protein. The sample lists roughly 260,000 distinct CDR3 sequences, over 30% occurring once. Samples came from axillary lymph nodes draining the breast cancer. Input material: axillary lymph node tissue. The source of these receptors is a female donor with breast cancer. Some clones in this sample may be carry-over from other donors' samples.

The V call is TRBV19, the J call TRBJ1-5, with 12 bases matching TRBD1. The germline CDR1 and CDR2 sequences are LNHDA and SQIVND (reference sequence). The CDR3 covers 17 residues. Trimming removed 9 bases from V and 1 base from J; junction bases left unmatched: 10. Here the CDR3 reads CASYTRDRGRSNQPQHF. As DNA, the CDR3 is TGTGCCAGCTACACCCGGGACAGGGGGCGAAGCAATCAGCCCCAGCATTTT.

This clonotype was recorded at least ten times. The chain links TRBV24-1 to TRBJ2-7, with 9 bases fitting TRBD1. J was trimmed by 2 bases and V by 4 bases; bases with no gene match: 11. The CDR3 is 17 residues long. Germline V CDR1 and CDR2: KGHDR, SFDVKD. Here the CDR3 reads CATSEGQGGVKPYEQYF. In DNA form, the CDR3 reads TGTGCCACCAGTGAGGGACAGGGAGGGGTGAAGCCCTACGAGCAGTACTTC.

This clonotype was counted ten times or more. CDR3 protein: CASSGTGVRTPLHF. The CDR3 DNA reads TGTGCCAGCAGCGGGACCGGGGTGAGGACACCCCTCCACTTT. This sequence joins TRBV9 and TRBJ1-6; no clear D. Trimming pared 3 bases from V and 11 bases from J, leaving 15 bases between. The CDR3 is 14 residues long. Germline V CDR1 and CDR2: SGDLS, YYNGEE.

This clonotype was counted many times. The chain couples TRBV7-9 to TRBJ2-7, with 7 bases lining up with TRBD2. Germline V lookup: CDR1 SEHNR, CDR2 FQNEAQ (reference sequence). The CDR3 covers 15 residues. V dropped 1 base and J dropped 5; count of bases not matched to a gene: 8. The CDR3 sequence: CASSLEAGVVNEQYF. DNA for the CDR3: TGTGCCAGCAGCTTAGAGGCGGGAGTAGTCAACGAGCAGTACTTC.

This clonotype was recorded many times. The chain links TRBV24-1 to TRBJ2-1; 11 nucleotides match TRBD1. The CDR3 has 16 amino acids. The germline V gene has CDR1 KGHDR and CDR2 SFDVKD. With 4 bases clipped from V and 7 bases from J, the junction kept 8 bases outside the gene matches. CDR3 amino acids: CATSDRGQGAYNEQFF. CDR3 in DNA: TGTGCCACCAGTGACCGCGGACAGGGGGCGTATAATGAGCAGTTCTTC.

In regard to this clonotype: The junction differs from germline at one of its ends, possibly a read error. V usage is TRBV24-1 and J usage is TRBJ1-1, with TRBD1 matching 8 bases. The CDR3 consists of 14 residues. Germline V gene sequence: CDR1 KGHDR, CDR2 SFDVKD. CDR3 bases: TGTGCCAGCAGTCCGGACAGGGTCGGCACTGAAGCTTTCTTT. Amino acid sequence: CASSPDRVGTEAFF.

As concerns this clonotype: This could be a read error, since a much larger clone is one nucleotide away. The chain carries TRBV19 and TRBJ2-2; 8 bases agree with TRBD2. Germline CDR1 is LNHDA and CDR2 is SQIVND (reference sequence). The CDR3 loop spans 14 amino acids. J lost 6 bases, V lost 6 bases, and 6 bases had no gene match. The CDR3 protein is CASSWTRGAGELFF. The CDR3 nucleotides are TGTGCCAGTAGCTGGACGCGGGGGGCCGGGGAGCTGTTTTTT.

This clonotype appeared many times. The CDR3 protein is CAITQVSGANVLTF. CDR3 nucleotide sequence: TGTGCCATCACCCAAGTTTCTGGGGCCAACGTCCTGACTTTC. V and J are TRBV10-3 and TRBJ2-6; D gene uncertain. The CDR3 extends over 14 amino acids. Trimming took off 7 bases at V and 1 base at J, with 8 bases between the two ends. Germline CDR1 reads ENHRY; CDR2 reads SYGVKD.

As for this clonotype: This sequence may be a read error, since a much larger clone differs from it by one base. This chain connects TRBV9 to TRBJ1-2, with D possibly matching TRBD1 (5 bases). The CDR3 loop spans 17 amino acids. Germline CDR1 SGDLS, CDR2 YYNGEE. V gave up 0 bases and J gave up 4 bases, with 19 bases separating them. The DNA for the CDR3 is TGTGCCAGCAGCGTAGGGACACCCTCTATGGGAAGCTATGGCTACACCTTC. It translates to CASSVGTPSMGSYGYTF.

This clonotype was detected ten times or more. The rearrangement joins TRBV12-3 or TRBV12-4 to TRBJ2-5; TRBD2 might be the D (6 bases). V lost 3 bases, J lost 5 bases, and 13 bases lay in between. CDR3 length: 14 amino acids. CDR3 nucleotides: TGTGCCAGCAGTTTTACGGGAGAAGGGGAGACCCAGTACTTC. Protein: CASSFTGEGETQYF.

The table lists this clonotype with many counts. The rearrangement links TRBV6-5 to TRBJ1-6, with D maybe TRBD1 (5 bases). Germline V lookup: CDR1 MNHEY, CDR2 SVGAGI. Trimming shortened V by 4 bases and J by 14 bases, and 12 bases separated the two germline ends. The CDR3 is 12 residues long. In DNA, the CDR3 is TGTGCCAGCAGTTTAAGGGGAAAGACCCTCCACTTT. It codes for CASSLRGKTLHF.